Shown below are 9 T cell receptor beta chains from a single sample sequenced in a study of T cell responses to AZD1222 COVID-19 vaccine. TCRdb's copy holds only in-frame clones and misses some; the assay was immunoSEQ multiplex PCR. The sample shows 53,000 or so clones, more than 80% of them seen only once. The sample was peripheral blood, taken on day 0 of MenACWY control vaccination. These TCRs come from an adult in good health.

V gene TRBV12-3 or TRBV12-4 combines with J gene TRBJ1-2; D call uncertain. The CDR3 runs 13 residues. With 3 bases removed from V and 5 bases from J, the gap between germline ends came to 10 bases. This CDR3 is CASSLARGYGYTF. CDR3 bases: TGTGCCAGCAGTTTGGCGCGTGGTTATGGCTACACCTTC.

CDR3: CASSIAQGSEAFF. CDR3 in DNA: TGTGCCAGTAGTATAGCCCAGGGGTCTGAAGCTTTCTTT. The rearrangement links TRBV19 to TRBJ1-1; tentatively, D is TRBD1 (6 bases). CDR1 and CDR2 (germline): LNHDA, SQIVND (reference sequence). The CDR3 has 13 amino acids. V was clipped by 1 base and J by 6 bases, with 9 bases between them. Full variable domain (outside the CDR3, taken from reference TRBV19 and TRBJ1-1): DGGITQSPKYLFRKEGQNVTLSCEQNLNHDAMYWYRQDPGQGLRLIYYSQIVNDFQKGDIAEGYSVSREKKESFPLTVTSAQKNPTAFYLCASSIAQGSEAFFGQGTRLTVV.

This sequence joins TRBV18 and TRBJ2-1; 13 positions agree with TRBD2. The CDR3 is 15 amino acids. With V trimmed by 6 bases and J by 10 bases, 9 bases remained unmatched. Germline CDR1 KGHSH, CDR2 LQKENI. The CDR3 DNA reads TGTGCCAGCTCCCCTCCCGGACTAGCGGGAGAAGAGCAGTTCTTC. Translation: CASSPPGLAGEEQFF.

The chain has TRBV29-1 and TRBJ2-7, with a possible D match to TRBD1 (5 bases). Germline V CDR1 and CDR2: SQVTM, ANQGSEA. V was pared by 1 base and J by 7 bases, with 17 bases between. This CDR3 region has 14 residues. Here the CDR3 DNA reads TGCAGCGTTGAAGTGCGACAGTCTACGGCTGAGCAGTACTTC. It encodes CSVEVRQSTAEQYF.

The chain joins TRBV9 to TRBJ1-6, with 9 nucleotides matching TRBD1. The CDR3 contains 15 residues. In germline, CDR1 is SGDLS, CDR2 YYNGEE. With 3 bases clipped from V and 6 bases from J, the junction kept 4 bases outside the gene matches. The CDR3 DNA sequence: TGTGCCAGCAGCGCGCGGGACAGGGTTAATTCACCCCTCCACTTT. It is translated as CASSARDRVNSPLHF.

In its sample, this clone was seen once. This rearrangement joins TRBV19 to TRBJ2-2, with no clear D. CDR1 is LNHDA, CDR2 SQIVND, per germline (reference sequence). The CDR3 contains 14 residues. The V end lost 4 bases, the J end lost 5 bases, and 11 bases lay between the germline ends. CDR3 DNA sequence: TGTGCCAGTAGTAGTAGTCGGATGACCGGGGAGCTGTTTTTT. Translation: CASSSSRMTGELFF.

CDR3 nucleotides: TGTGCCAGCAGTCAGACTACGCCCTACGAGCAGTACTTC. Translation gives CASSQTTPYEQYF. The chain couples TRBV6-2 or TRBV6-3 to TRBJ2-7, with D maybe TRBD2 (5 bases). Between the trimmed V and J ends, which lost 5 bases and 2 bases, there was a span of 10 bases. Germline V gives CDR1 MNHEY, CDR2 SVGEGT. The CDR3 has 13 residues.

The J gene is TRBJ2-3, the V gene TRBV7-8; 12 bases align to TRBD2. This CDR3 contains 17 residues. The ends lost 5 bases at V and 3 bases at J; junction bases unmatched: 9. Germline V gene sequence: CDR1 SGHVS, CDR2 FQNEAQ. This CDR3 reads CASSINLGLAGTDTQYF. CDR3 nucleotide sequence: TGTGCCAGCAGCATCAACCTAGGACTAGCGGGGACAGATACGCAGTATTTT. Looking up the rest from reference TRBV7-8 and TRBJ2-3 gives the full variable domain: GAGVSQSPRYKVAKRGQDVALRCDPISGHVSLFWYQQALGQGPEFLTYFQNEAQLDKSGLPSDRFFAERPEGSVSTLKIQRTQQEDSAVYLCASSINLGLAGTDTQYFGPGTRLTVL.

In its sample, this clone was seen a few times. The rearrangement uses TRBV7-2 and TRBJ2-7; D gene unclear. This CDR3 has 13 residues. CDR1 is SGHTA, CDR2 FQGNSA, per germline. Trimming shortened V by 2 bases and J by 4 bases, and 9 bases separated the two germline ends. CDR3 DNA sequence: TGTGCCAGCAGCTTAAATCCCAGTTACGAGCAGTACTTC. This encodes CASSLNPSYEQYF.